Following are 18 T cell receptor beta chains from one sample sequenced in a study of a mutant IDH1 vaccine in newly diagnosed glioma. The data were produced by immunoSEQ multiplex PCR, yet TCRdb's version contains in-frame clones alone and is incomplete. Among approximately 80,000 clones listed, 75% to 95% were seen once. Time point meaning: week 5, during vaccination. Vaccinated patients received 300 ug of mutant IDH1 20-mer peptide per dose, with topical imiquimod. These receptors are not linked to any known antigen. Specimen: PBMCs, collected from a glioma patient whose treatment included an IDH1 peptide vaccine. These receptors originate from a woman between 50 and 59 years old with glioma.

The J gene is TRBJ2-1, the V gene TRBV7-2, with D possibly TRBD2 on 6 matching bases. Trimming removed 2 bases from V and 1 base from J, with 9 bases in between. Germline lookup yields CDR1 SGHTA and CDR2 FQGNSA. The CDR3 extends over 15 amino acids. The CDR3 reads CASSLFAGSYNEQFF. The CDR3 nucleotides are TGTGCCAGCAGCTTATTCGCGGGGTCCTACAATGAGCAGTTCTTC. The entire variable domain, with the rest obtained from reference TRBV7-2 and TRBJ2-1, is as follows: GAGVSQSPSNKVTEKGKDVELRCDPISGHTALYWYRQSLGQGLEFLIYFQGNSAPDKSGLPSDRFSAERTGGSVSTLTIQRTQQEDSAVYLCASSLFAGSYNEQFFGPGTRLTVL.

The gene calls are TRBV10-2 and TRBJ1-1, with TRBD1 matching over 12 bases. J lost 10 bases, V lost 5 bases, and 11 bases had no gene match. Germline assignment: CDR1 WSHSY and CDR2 SAAADI. This CDR3 has 15 residues. The CDR3 loop reads CASSPGTGGEVSAFF. In DNA form, the CDR3 reads TGCGCCAGCAGTCCCGGGACAGGGGGCGAAGTCTCAGCTTTCTTT.

This sequence joins TRBV28 and TRBJ1-5; D is possibly TRBD1 (6 bases). Trimming removed 6 bases at V and 6 bases at J, with 9 bases between. The CDR3 runs to 12 residues. CDR1 is MDHEN and CDR2 is SYDVKM in the germline V gene. The CDR3 coding sequence is TGTGCCAGCAGCCCGGGGGCTCAGCCCCAGCATTTT. It specifies CASSPGAQPQHF.

V gene TRBV6-5 combines with J gene TRBJ2-3; TRBD2 agrees at 10 bases. CDR3 length: 16 amino acids. J gave up 6 bases and V 2 bases, and 8 bases lay outside the gene matches. The germline CDR1 and CDR2 sequences are MNHEY and SVGAGI. The DNA of the CDR3 is TGTGCCAGCAGTTACAGCCTAGCGGGAGCAGAGGATACGCAGTATTTT. Its translation is CASSYSLAGAEDTQYF.

The rearrangement joins TRBV2 to TRBJ2-7; D is ambiguous. The germline CDR1 and CDR2 sequences are SNHLY and FYNNEI. V was shortened by 3 bases and J by 2 bases, with 8 bases between the two germline ends. The CDR3 spans 13 residues. CDR3 sequence: CASSEGRTYEQYF. In nucleotides, the CDR3 is TGTGCCAGCAGTGAGGGCAGGACCTACGAGCAGTACTTC. Complete variable domain (other parts from reference TRBV2 and TRBJ2-7): EPEVTQTPSHQVTQMGQEVILRCVPISNHLYFYWYRQILGQKVEFLVSFYNNEISEKSEIFDDQFSVERPDGSNFTLKIRSTKLEDSAMYFCASSEGRTYEQYFGPGTRLTVT.

In DNA, the CDR3 is TGTGCCAGCAGCCCCCTCGGGACAGGGGCGACCTACGAGCAGTACTTC. Protein sequence: CASSPLGTGATYEQYF. This chain joins TRBV7-9 and TRBJ2-7; 10 nucleotides align to TRBD1. Germline CDR1 reads SEHNR; CDR2 reads FQNEAQ (reference sequence). The junction had 9 bases not matched to a gene; V was cut back by 5 bases and J by 2 bases. This CDR3 spans 16 amino acids.

The chain joins TRBV5-1 to TRBJ2-2, with D possibly called TRBD1 or TRBD2 (6 bases each). The germline V gene has CDR1 SGHRS and CDR2 YFSETQ. V was shortened by 0 bases and J by 0 bases, with 12 bases between the two germline ends. The length of the CDR3 is 17 residues. The CDR3 bases are TGCGCCAGCAGCTTGGTGGGGGGCGCATCGAACACCGGGGAGCTGTTTTTT. It is translated as CASSLVGGASNTGELFF.

V usage is TRBV11-2 and J usage is TRBJ2-1; 12 positions match TRBD2. Germline V lookup: CDR1 SGHAT, CDR2 FQNNGV. Trimming took 3 bases from V and 4 from J; bases not matched to a gene: 7. This CDR3 is built from 17 residues. This CDR3 is CASSLPGLAGLYNEQFF. The CDR3 DNA reads TGTGCCAGCAGCTTGCCTGGACTAGCGGGATTATACAATGAGCAGTTCTTC.

The rearrangement links TRBV2 to TRBJ2-3; a possible D gene is TRBD2 (5 bases). This CDR3 region has 15 residues. CDR1 is SNHLY and CDR2 is FYNNEI in the germline V gene. V lost 6 bases, J lost 0 bases, and 13 bases lay in between. CDR3: CASSEGSFSTDTQYF. The CDR3 nucleotides read TGTGCCAGCAGCGAGGGCAGCTTTAGCACAGATACGCAGTATTTT. Complete variable domain (other parts from reference TRBV2 and TRBJ2-3): EPEVTQTPSHQVTQMGQEVILRCVPISNHLYFYWYRQILGQKVEFLVSFYNNEISEKSEIFDDQFSVERPDGSNFTLKIRSTKLEDSAMYFCASSEGSFSTDTQYFGPGTRLTVL.

V and J are TRBV6-5 and TRBJ1-5; 10 positions agree with TRBD1. Losses at the gene ends were 9 bases for V and 2 bases for J; bases not matched to a gene: 4. The CDR3 contains 14 residues. Germline-derived CDR1 and CDR2 are MNHEY and SVGAGI. The CDR3 DNA sequence: TGTGCCAGTGCAGGGACAGGGGGCAATCAGCCCCAGCATTTT. Translation: CASAGTGGNQPQHF.

The genes are TRBV11-1 and TRBJ2-1; TRBD1 aligns across 12 bases. This CDR3 spans 19 amino acids. Germline V CDR1 and CDR2: SGHAT, FQDESV (reference sequence). V lost 5 bases and J lost 5; bases outside the gene matches: 16. CDR3 DNA sequence: TGTGCCAGCAGCCCCCTCCCGGGACAGGGGGCGGGAGTCCACAATGAGCAGTTCTTC. It translates to CASSPLPGQGAGVHNEQFF.

The chain has TRBV28 and TRBJ2-5; the match to TRBD1 covers 11 bases. V lost 6 bases and J lost 4; bases outside the gene matches: 4. CDR1 is MDHEN and CDR2 is SYDVKM in the germline V gene. The CDR3 runs to 14 residues. The DNA for the CDR3 is TGTGCCAGCAGGGGGACAGGGGGATTAGAGACCCAGTACTTC. This gives the protein CASRGTGGLETQYF. Based on the CDR3 plus reference TRBV28 and TRBJ2-5, the full variable domain is DVKVTQSSRYLVKRTGEKVFLECVQDMDHENMFWYRQDPGLGLRLIYFSYDVKMKEKGDIPEGYSVSREKKERFSLILESASTNQTSMYLCASRGTGGLETQYFGPGTRLLVL.

The gene calls are TRBV5-8 and TRBJ2-7; D unclear. Trimming stripped 0 bases from V and 3 bases from J, with 7 bases between. The CDR3 length is 13 residues. CDR1 is SGHTS, CDR2 YDEGEE, per germline. The CDR3 DNA reads as TGTGCCAGCAGCTTGGGACGCAACTACGAGCAGTACTTC. It encodes CASSLGRNYEQYF. The complete variable domain, with remaining parts taken from reference TRBV5-8 and TRBJ2-7, reads EAGVTQSPTHLIKTRGQQATLRCSPISGHTSVYWYQQALGLGLQFLLWYDEGEERNRGNFPPRFSGRQFPNYSSELNVNALELEDSALYLCASSLGRNYEQYFGPGTRLTVT.

This clone was picked up a small number of times. CDR3 residues: CASSIDQGRGRGGYSNTEAFF. The DNA of the CDR3 is TGTGCCAGTAGTATAGATCAAGGCAGGGGGCGCGGAGGATACTCGAACACTGAAGCTTTCTTT. V gene TRBV19 combines with J gene TRBJ1-1, with TRBD1 matching 8 bases. This CDR3 region has 21 residues. The trim removed 0 bases at V and 1 base at J, leaving 19 bases unmatched. Germline V gene lookup returns CDR1 LNHDA and CDR2 SQIVND (reference sequence).

The V call is TRBV19, the J call TRBJ2-2; D is unclear. CDR3 length: 14 residues. In germline, CDR1 is LNHDA, CDR2 SQIVND (reference sequence). V dropped 7 bases and J dropped 6 bases, with 15 bases sitting between them. The CDR3 protein is CASKRARVPGELFF. Written as DNA, the CDR3 is TGTGCCAGTAAAAGGGCTAGGGTCCCCGGGGAGCTGTTTTTT. The variable domain in full, completed from reference TRBV19 and TRBJ2-2, reads DGGITQSPKYLFRKEGQNVTLSCEQNLNHDAMYWYRQDPGQGLRLIYYSQIVNDFQKGDIAEGYSVSREKKESFPLTVTSAQKNPTAFYLCASKRARVPGELFFGEGSRLTVL.

The chain carries TRBV5-5 and TRBJ2-1; tentative D call: TRBD2 (6 bases). Germline V CDR1 and CDR2: SGHKS, YYEKEE (reference sequence). This CDR3 contains 15 residues. V lost 0 bases, J lost 9 bases, and 16 bases lay in between. This CDR3 reads CASSLEGRPYGEQFF. The CDR3 region has the DNA TGTGCCAGCAGCTTGGAAGGGAGGCCTTACGGTGAGCAGTTCTTC.

CDR3 coding DNA: TGTGCCAGCAGCCACCCCGGGACCGAGATGGAAAAACTGTTTTTT. This gives the protein CASSHPGTEMEKLFF. The V and J genes are TRBV5-3 and TRBJ1-4, with D tentatively TRBD1 (5 bases). TRBV5-3 is flagged as an ORF with uncertain function. The CDR3 consists of 15 residues. The V and J ends lost 8 bases and 8 bases respectively, with 22 bases between them.

This chain connects TRBV28 to TRBJ1-2, with TRBD1 as a possible D gene (5 bases). The CDR3 contains 17 residues. Germline lookup yields CDR1 MDHEN and CDR2 SYDVKM. The germline V and J ends were trimmed by 5 bases and 5 bases, with 24 bases remaining between them. As DNA, the CDR3 is TGTGCCAGCAGTCTTGCCTACCCGGGCAGGGTACGGTATGGCTACACCTTC. Its translation: CASSLAYPGRVRYGYTF.